The 27 T cell receptor beta chains reported below all come from one sample, sequenced in a study of regulatory T cells in long-lasting Graves disease (dated by TCRdb to the early 2020s). In light of the paper, this sample's time point label describes: newly diagnosed GD, antithyroid drugs for less than 3 months. For both TCR sequencing and RNA sequencing, RNA was extracted from PBMCs using TRIzol. Libraries were built with multiplex PCR. The run used an Illumina HiSeq 4000. iRepertoire HTBI primers and Arm-PCR amplification of CDR3 regions were used to construct TCR beta libraries. TCRdb reprocessed the public reads (quality trimming at Q25 with fastp, clone calling with MiXCR) and kept in-frame beta chains. For every CDR3 protein sequence, its rows merge into one entry that carries the most common genes and DNA. Here the sample has roughly 420,000 distinct CDR3 sequences; roughly 15% occur a single time. The top ten clones comprise roughly a sixth of the sample.

The sample also formed part of further work on T cells in Graves' hyperthyroidism and ophthalmopathy.

The sequencing used peripheral blood mononuclear cells (PBMCs), collected at new diagnosis, from a patient treated with antithyroid drugs. The receptors derive from a woman in her 50s with Graves disease. Donor details come from another sample of the same person, matched by shared clones.

This clonotype was seen many times. This rearrangement joins TRBV6-2 or TRBV6-3 to TRBJ1-2, with TRBD1 matching 8 bases. Trimming removed 3 bases from V and 6 bases from J; junction bases left unmatched: 6. This CDR3 has 14 residues. Germline V lookup: CDR1 MNHEY, CDR2 SVGEGT. Here the CDR3 reads CASSYSETGDGYTF. The CDR3 region has the DNA TGTGCCAGCAGTTATTCAGAGACAGGGGATGGCTACACCTTC.

This clonotype was recorded at least ten times. The CDR3 region is CASSSPSQRGAYEQYF. As DNA, the CDR3 is TGTGCCAGCAGTTCGCCCTCACAGCGCGGGGCCTACGAGCAGTACTTC. The V call is TRBV28, the J call TRBJ2-7, with D perhaps matching TRBD2 (6 bases). Germline-derived CDR1 and CDR2 are MDHEN and SYDVKM. The V end was cut by 4 bases, the J end by 2 bases, with 18 bases between. CDR3 length: 16 amino acids.

This clonotype was counted at least ten times. This rearrangement joins TRBV7-8 to TRBJ1-5; unclear D gene. The CDR3 loop spans 14 amino acids. V was cut by 3 bases and J by 3 bases, with 9 bases left in between. Germline V gene sequence: CDR1 SGHVS, CDR2 FQNEAQ. The CDR3 region is CASSFHRLNQPQHF. Here the CDR3 DNA reads TGTGCCAGCAGCTTTCATAGACTCAATCAGCCCCAGCATTTT. Using reference TRBV7-8 and TRBJ1-5 for the parts outside the CDR3, the full variable domain is GAGVSQSPRYKVAKRGQDVALRCDPISGHVSLFWYQQALGQGPEFLTYFQNEAQLDKSGLPSDRFFAERPEGSVSTLKIQRTQQEDSAVYLCASSFHRLNQPQHFGDGTRLSIL.

There are many counts of this clonotype. This chain connects TRBV2 to TRBJ2-5, with D possibly TRBD2 on 6 matching bases. V lost 6 bases, J lost 5 bases, and 19 bases lay in between. CDR1 and CDR2 from the germline V gene are SNHLY and FYNNEI. This CDR3 spans 15 amino acids. DNA for the CDR3: TGTGCCAGCAGACCAGGGACTCCGCTAGGGGAGACCCAGTACTTC. Translation: CASRPGTPLGETQYF.

This clonotype was counted many times. The J gene is TRBJ2-7, the V gene TRBV5-1, with a weak D call TRBD1 (6 bases). Between the trimmed V and J ends, which lost 0 bases and 2 bases, there was a span of 15 bases. Germline CDR1 reads SGHRS; CDR2 reads YFSETQ. The CDR3 loop spans 16 amino acids. The CDR3 nucleotides read TGCGCCAGCAGCTTGGGTGATTCCGAGGGGGCCTACGAGCAGTACTTC. It specifies CASSLGDSEGAYEQYF.

This clonotype was picked up a small number of times. This chain connects TRBV7-9 to TRBJ1-4; perhaps TRBD1 as D (5 bases). This CDR3 is built from 15 residues. V lost 5 bases and J lost 4, with 14 bases in between. Looked up from germline, CDR1 is SEHNR and CDR2 is FQNEAQ (reference sequence). The CDR3 region is CASSLDRHINEKLFF. For the CDR3, the DNA is TGTGCCAGCAGCCTCGACAGACACATTAATGAAAAACTGTTTTTT.

About this clonotype: The junction departs from germline at one end; a sequencing error may be responsible. The rearrangement uses TRBV4-1 and TRBJ2-1; perhaps TRBD2 as D (6 bases). The CDR3 runs 12 residues. Per germline, CDR1 MGHRA and CDR2 YSYEKL. CDR3 loop: CASSQDTRGKNF. The DNA of the CDR3 is TGCGCCAGCAGCCAAGACACACGGGGGAAAAACTTC.

This clonotype was picked up many times. The gene calls are TRBV13 and TRBJ2-5; tentatively, D is TRBD1 or TRBD2 (5 bases each). Germline assignment: CDR1 PRHDT and CDR2 FYEKMQ (reference sequence). V was trimmed by 1 base and J by 6 bases, leaving 24 bases between them. The CDR3 contains 18 residues. The CDR3 sequence is CASSLAGSRGRFRQTQYF. CDR3 sequence (DNA): TGTGCCAGCAGCTTAGCTGGGTCGAGGGGCCGCTTTCGTCAGACCCAGTACTTC.

This clonotype was found many times. The chain uses TRBV7-3 and TRBJ2-7, with no clear D. CDR3 length: 16 residues. V gave up 2 bases and J gave up 4 bases, with 18 bases separating them. CDR1 and CDR2 (germline): SGHTA, FQGTGA. The chain's CDR3 is CASSLGSPQSGYEQYF. CDR3 in DNA: TGTGCCAGCAGCTTAGGGTCACCCCAGTCTGGGTACGAGCAGTACTTC.

The rearrangement links TRBV28 to TRBJ2-2, with TRBD2 matching over 8 bases. Trimming at V came to 6 bases and at J to 3 bases, leaving 9 bases not matched to a gene. The CDR3 is made up of 16 amino acids. In germline, CDR1 is MDHEN, CDR2 SYDVKM. CDR3 amino acids: CASRPSGGGYTGELFF. The CDR3 DNA sequence: TGTGCCAGCAGGCCCAGCGGGGGCGGGTACACCGGGGAGCTGTTTTTT. The full variable domain, with the rest looked up from reference TRBV28 and TRBJ2-2, is DVKVTQSSRYLVKRTGEKVFLECVQDMDHENMFWYRQDPGLGLRLIYFSYDVKMKEKGDIPEGYSVSREKKERFSLILESASTNQTSMYLCASRPSGGGYTGELFFGEGSRLTVL.

This clonotype appeared many times. This chain links TRBV2 with TRBJ2-3; 7 positions match TRBD2. Unmatched junction bases numbered 1, after V lost 1 base and J lost 3 bases. Germline CDR1 reads SNHLY; CDR2 reads FYNNEI. This CDR3 spans 14 amino acids. CDR3 sequence reads: CASSEVRGTDTQYF. The CDR3 region has the DNA TGTGCCAGCAGTGAAGTGCGGGGGACAGATACGCAGTATTTT.

This clonotype was counted ten times or more. The chain has TRBV28 and TRBJ2-5, with 7 positions matching TRBD1. Germline V gene data show CDR1 as MDHEN and CDR2 as SYDVKM. This CDR3 has 15 residues. With V trimmed by 3 bases and J by 5 bases, 9 bases remained unmatched. CDR3: CASSFRDRARETQYF. DNA of the CDR3: TGTGCCAGCAGTTTTCGGGACAGAGCAAGGGAGACCCAGTACTTC.

This clonotype occurred many times. The V call is TRBV9, the J call TRBJ2-1; 14 nucleotides agree with TRBD2. The CDR3 consists of 16 residues. Germline loops: CDR1 SGDLS, CDR2 YYNGEE. V lost 4 bases, J lost 8 bases, and 8 bases stayed unmatched. CDR3 bases: TGTGCCAGCAGCAAGGGACTAGCGGGAGCTCTAGATGAGCAGTTCTTC. Its protein product is CASSKGLAGALDEQFF.

In this sample, this clonotype turned up a few times. This chain links TRBV3-1 with TRBJ2-2, with D tentatively TRBD2 (6 bases). In germline, CDR1 is LGHDT, CDR2 YNNKEL (reference sequence). V was trimmed by 4 bases and J by 4 bases, leaving 19 bases between them. The CDR3 is made up of 17 amino acids. The CDR3 DNA follows: TGTGCCAGCAGCCCGAAGGGAGCGGGTGGATCCACCGGGGAGCTGTTTTTT. It is translated as CASSPKGAGGSTGELFF.

This clonotype was counted many times. The V gene is TRBV11-2, the J gene TRBJ2-7; TRBD1 matches at 10 bases. The ends lost 2 bases at V and 2 bases at J; junction bases unmatched: 9. CDR3 length equals 17 residues. Looked up from germline, CDR1 is SGHAT and CDR2 is FQNNGV. CDR3 residues: CASSLIGGTGVTYEQYF. CDR3 DNA sequence: TGTGCCAGCAGCTTAATAGGAGGGACAGGGGTTACCTACGAGCAGTACTTC.

This clonotype was seen ten or more times. The CDR3 DNA sequence: TGTGCCACCACGGACAGGGGCTACGAGCAGTACTTC. Protein product: CATTDRGYEQYF. The chain links TRBV10-3 to TRBJ2-7; 9 bases are a match to TRBD1. The length of the CDR3 is 12 residues. Trimming removed 10 bases from V and 3 bases from J; junction bases left unmatched: 4. The germline V gene has CDR1 ENHRY and CDR2 SYGVKD.

This clonotype was picked up many times. The rearrangement joins TRBV27 to TRBJ2-3; D ambiguous. Trimming cost V 6 bases and J 1 base, with 8 bases left between them. The CDR3 loop spans 13 amino acids. Germline loops: CDR1 MNHEY, CDR2 SMNVEV (reference sequence). The CDR3 is CASSLRGTDTQYF. CDR3 in DNA: TGTGCCAGCAGCCTCCGGGGCACAGATACGCAGTATTTT.

The chain is built from TRBV30 and TRBJ2-2; no clear D. Trimming took 3 bases from V and 5 from J, leaving 7 bases between them. CDR3 length: 12 residues. CDR1 is GTSNPN, CDR2 SVGIG, per germline (reference sequence). CDR3 DNA: TGTGCCTGGAGCGCGACAACCGGGGAGCTGTTTTTT. Its protein product is CAWSATTGELFF.

This clonotype turned up a few times. This chain links TRBV6-2 or TRBV6-3 with TRBJ1-2, with D possibly being TRBD1 (5 bases). V lost 6 bases and J lost 0, with 29 bases in between. CDR1 and CDR2 from the germline V gene are MNHEY and SVGEGT. The CDR3 runs to 20 residues. CDR3 protein: CASRNRLRHPTGVTNYGYTF. CDR3 bases: TGTGCCAGCAGGAATCGGCTACGACACCCTACAGGCGTTACTAACTATGGCTACACCTTC.

This chain uses TRBV20-1 with TRBJ2-6, with D possibly matching TRBD2 (6 bases). Germline-derived CDR1 and CDR2 are DFQATT and SNEGSKA (reference sequence). V was shortened by 3 bases and J by 0 bases, with 6 bases between the two germline ends. CDR3 length: 14 residues. Written as DNA, the CDR3 is TGCAGTGCTAGGGGGGGCTCTGGGGCCAACGTCCTGACTTTC. Its translation: CSARGGSGANVLTF.

This clonotype was observed a handful of times. The rearrangement links TRBV9 to TRBJ2-3, with D perhaps TRBD2 (5 bases). With 4 bases removed from V and 2 bases from J, the gap between germline ends came to 11 bases. The CDR3 covers 14 residues. Germline CDR1 is SGDLS and CDR2 is YYNGEE. CDR3 amino acids: CASSPRDDTDTQYF. The CDR3 region has the DNA TGTGCCAGCAGCCCACGGGATGACACAGATACGCAGTATTTT.

This clonotype has at least ten counts. The CDR3, as DNA: TGTGCCAGCAGTTTGGGACAGCGAGGTGAAAAACTGTTTTTT. Amino acids: CASSLGQRGEKLFF. V and J are TRBV28 and TRBJ1-4, with TRBD1 identical over 7 bases. The length of the CDR3 is 14 residues. V trimming: 3 bases; J trimming: 7 bases; junction bases outside the gene matches: 5. CDR1 is MDHEN, CDR2 SYDVKM, per germline.

This clonotype occurred a few times. V gene TRBV2 combines with J gene TRBJ2-7; no reliable D call. The germline V gene has CDR1 SNHLY and CDR2 FYNNEI. Trimming removed 3 bases at V and 0 bases at J, with 12 bases between. This CDR3 comprises 15 residues. The CDR3 region has the DNA TGTGCCAGCAGTGATGGGTACCCCAGCTCCTACGAGCAGTACTTC. This codes for CASSDGYPSSYEQYF.

The genes are TRBV27 and TRBJ1-6; D is unresolved. Germline CDR1 reads MNHEY; CDR2 reads SMNVEV (reference sequence). The CDR3 consists of 15 residues. The V end lost 1 base, the J end lost 5 bases, and 9 bases lay between the germline ends. CDR3 in DNA: TGTGCCAGCAGTTTATATTTAGTAGATAATTCACCCCTCCACTTT. This translates into CASSLYLVDNSPLHF.

This clonotype was observed many times. V is TRBV28 and J is TRBJ2-1, with 7 positions matching TRBD1. V gave up 7 bases and J gave up 0 bases; unmatched junction bases: 6. In germline, CDR1 is MDHEN, CDR2 SYDVKM. The CDR3 consists of 15 residues. CDR3 sequence (DNA): TGTGCCAGCACCCCCGGGACAGCCTCCTACAATGAGCAGTTCTTC. It is translated as CASTPGTASYNEQFF.

This clonotype occurred a few times. The chain employs TRBV3-1 and TRBJ1-3; D gene ambiguous. CDR3 length equals 13 residues. Trimming stripped 0 bases from V and 4 bases from J, with 4 bases between. CDR1 LGHDT and CDR2 YNNKEL come from the germline V gene (reference sequence). The CDR3 here is CASSQEQGNTIYF. Here the CDR3 DNA reads TGTGCCAGCAGCCAAGAACAGGGAAACACCATATATTTT.

This clonotype appeared a few times. The chain joins TRBV28 to TRBJ2-2, with 10 bases matching TRBD2. The trim removed 4 bases at V and 5 bases at J, leaving 4 bases unmatched. CDR1 and CDR2 (germline): MDHEN, SYDVKM. CDR3 length equals 15 residues. CDR3 coding DNA: TGTGCCAGCAGTTCTAGCGGGAGAAGAACCGGGGAGCTGTTTTTT. Residues: CASSSSGRRTGELFF.